What follows is one T cell receptor (beta chain) and its context. Its antigen is not known. The cohort's ophthalmopathy patients, a group with duration under 3 months, had a Clinical Activity Score of at least 3 and a NOSPECS grade of at least 4. Orbital computed tomography and thyroid ultrasound, together with serum TRAb and thyroxine and clinical symptoms, were used for diagnoses. Per the germline V gene, CDR1 is SGHTA and CDR2 is FQGNSA. V lost 5 bases to trimming and J lost 2 bases; unmatched junction nucleotides: 6. This CDR3 is 16 amino acids long. The data belong to a study of T cells in Graves' hyperthyroidism and ophthalmopathy. The TCR beta CDR3 regions underwent amplification using RNA transcripts as the source. HTBI primers were the set used in a first-round RT-PCR of the TCR CDR3. TCRdb reanalysed the multiplex PCR reads using MiXCR and keeps one entry per CDR3 protein. The sample has hundreds of thousands of distinct CDR3 sequences, about 16% seen once.

Regarding the study as a whole: In validation, the model predicted ophthalmopathy. These predictions came a median around 5.9 months before onset. A 13 V-J signature model discriminated ophthalmopathy versus stable hyperthyroidism.

Sequencing was carried out using blood. V is TRBV7-2 and J is TRBJ2-1, with 10 positions matching TRBD2. The source is a middle-aged woman with Graves' ophthalmopathy. CDR3 in amino acids: CASSHLAGAAYNEQFF. DNA for the CDR3: TGTGCCAGCAGCCATCTAGCGGGGGCCGCCTACAATGAGCAGTTCTTC.